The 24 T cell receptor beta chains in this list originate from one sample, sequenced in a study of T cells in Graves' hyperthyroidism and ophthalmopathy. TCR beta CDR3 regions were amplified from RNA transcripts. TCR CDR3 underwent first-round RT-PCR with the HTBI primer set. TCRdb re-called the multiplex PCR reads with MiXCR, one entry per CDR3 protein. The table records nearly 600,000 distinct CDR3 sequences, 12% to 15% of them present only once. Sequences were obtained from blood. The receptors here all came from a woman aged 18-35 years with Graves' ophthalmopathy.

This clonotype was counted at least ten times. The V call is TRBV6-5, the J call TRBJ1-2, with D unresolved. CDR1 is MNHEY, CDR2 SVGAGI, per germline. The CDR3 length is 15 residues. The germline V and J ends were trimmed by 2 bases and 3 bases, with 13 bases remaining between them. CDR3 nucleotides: TGTGCCAGCAGTTACAACACAGCGGCCTACTATGGCTACACCTTC. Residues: CASSYNTAAYYGYTF.

The CDR3 coding sequence is TGTGCCAGCAGTTTAGGTAGCGGGACGGCAGATACGCAGTATTTT. As protein: CASSLGSGTADTQYF. J is TRBJ2-3 and V is TRBV28; 8 nucleotides line up with TRBD2. Germline V CDR1 and CDR2: MDHEN, SYDVKM. The CDR3 contains 15 residues. Losses at the gene ends were 2 bases for V and 4 bases for J; bases not matched to a gene: 5.

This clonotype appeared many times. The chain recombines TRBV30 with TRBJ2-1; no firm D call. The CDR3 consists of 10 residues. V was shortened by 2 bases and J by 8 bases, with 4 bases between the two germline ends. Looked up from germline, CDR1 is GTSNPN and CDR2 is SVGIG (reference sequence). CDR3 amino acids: CAWSRDEQFF. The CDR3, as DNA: TGTGCCTGGAGTCGGGATGAGCAGTTCTTC.

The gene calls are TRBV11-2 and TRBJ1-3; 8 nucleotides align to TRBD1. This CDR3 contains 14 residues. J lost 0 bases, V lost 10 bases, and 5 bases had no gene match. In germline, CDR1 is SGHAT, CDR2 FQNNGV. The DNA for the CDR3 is TGTGCCACCGAGGACAGGGTCTCTGGAAACACCATATATTTT. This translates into CATEDRVSGNTIYF.

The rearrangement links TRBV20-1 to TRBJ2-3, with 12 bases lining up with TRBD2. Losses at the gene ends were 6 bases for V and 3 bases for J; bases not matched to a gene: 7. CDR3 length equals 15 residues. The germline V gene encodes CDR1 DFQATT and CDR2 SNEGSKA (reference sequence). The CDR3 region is CSASSGTSGTDTQYF. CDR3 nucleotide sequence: TGCAGTGCGTCTTCCGGGACTAGCGGGACAGATACGCAGTATTTT.

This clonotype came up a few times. Here the CDR3 reads CASSIEGRNYGYTF. The CDR3 bases are TGTGCCAGTAGTATAGAAGGGAGGAACTATGGCTACACCTTC. This chain joins TRBV19 and TRBJ1-2; D is ambiguous. Germline CDR1 is LNHDA and CDR2 is SQIVND (reference sequence). The CDR3 contains 14 residues. V was shortened by 0 bases and J by 2 bases, with 7 bases between the two germline ends.

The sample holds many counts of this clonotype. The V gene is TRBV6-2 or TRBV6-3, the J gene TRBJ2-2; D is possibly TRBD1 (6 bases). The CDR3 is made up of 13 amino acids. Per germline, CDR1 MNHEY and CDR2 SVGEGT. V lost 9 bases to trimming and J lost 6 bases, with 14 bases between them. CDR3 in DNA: TGTGCCAGACCCCACAGGGCGGCCGGGGAGCTGTTTTTT. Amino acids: CARPHRAAGELFF.

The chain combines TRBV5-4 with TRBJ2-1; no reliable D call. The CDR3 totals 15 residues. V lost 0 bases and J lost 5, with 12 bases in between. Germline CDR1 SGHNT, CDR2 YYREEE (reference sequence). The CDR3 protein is CASSLESRRNNEQFF. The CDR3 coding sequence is TGTGCCAGCAGCTTGGAATCACGCAGAAACAATGAGCAGTTCTTC.

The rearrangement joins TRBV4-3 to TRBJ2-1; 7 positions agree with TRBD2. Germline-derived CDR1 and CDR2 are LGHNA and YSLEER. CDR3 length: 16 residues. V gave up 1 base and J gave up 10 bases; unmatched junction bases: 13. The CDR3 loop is CASSQGSSGGLGEQFF. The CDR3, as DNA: TGCGCCAGCAGCCAAGGGTCTAGCGGAGGATTAGGGGAGCAGTTCTTC.

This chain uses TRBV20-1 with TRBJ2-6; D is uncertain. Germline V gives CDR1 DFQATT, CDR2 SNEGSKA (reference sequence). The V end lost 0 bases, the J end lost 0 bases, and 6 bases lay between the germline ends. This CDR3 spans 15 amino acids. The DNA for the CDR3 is TGCAGTGCTAGAGACCCGGACTCTGGGGCCAACGTCCTGACTTTC. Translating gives CSARDPDSGANVLTF.

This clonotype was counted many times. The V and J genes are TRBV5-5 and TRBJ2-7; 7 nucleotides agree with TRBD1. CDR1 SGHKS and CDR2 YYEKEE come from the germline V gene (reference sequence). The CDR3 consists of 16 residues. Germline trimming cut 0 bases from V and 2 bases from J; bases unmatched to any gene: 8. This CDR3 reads CASSLDAGGGPYEQYF. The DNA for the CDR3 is TGTGCCAGCAGCTTGGATGCAGGGGGTGGGCCCTACGAGCAGTACTTC. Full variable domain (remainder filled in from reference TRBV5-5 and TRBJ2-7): DAGVTQSPTHLIKTRGQQVTLRCSPISGHKSVSWYQQVLGQGPQFIFQYYEKEERGRGNFPDRFSARQFPNYSSELNVNALLLGDSALYLCASSLDAGGGPYEQYFGPGTRLTVT.

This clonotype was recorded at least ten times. The CDR3: CASSPRRSTDTQYF. The CDR3, as DNA: TGCGCCAGCAGCCCTCGACGAAGCACAGATACGCAGTATTTT. The chain uses TRBV5-1 and TRBJ2-3; D remains ambiguous. Trimming removed 4 bases at V and 0 bases at J, with 9 bases between. This CDR3 has 14 residues. CDR1 is SGHRS and CDR2 is YFSETQ in the germline V gene.

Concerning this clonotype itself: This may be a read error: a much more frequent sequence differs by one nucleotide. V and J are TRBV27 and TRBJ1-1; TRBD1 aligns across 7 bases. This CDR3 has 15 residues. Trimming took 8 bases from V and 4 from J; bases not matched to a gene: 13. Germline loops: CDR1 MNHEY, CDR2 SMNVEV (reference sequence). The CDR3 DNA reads TGTGCCAGCGGTATCCGACAGGGTCTCGGCACTGAAGCTTTCTTT. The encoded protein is CASGIRQGLGTEAFF.

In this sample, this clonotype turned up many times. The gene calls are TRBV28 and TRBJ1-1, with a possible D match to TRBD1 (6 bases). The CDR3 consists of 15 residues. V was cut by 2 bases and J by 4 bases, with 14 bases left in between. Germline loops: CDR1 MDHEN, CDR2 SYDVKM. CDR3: CASSLPQGVGTEAFF. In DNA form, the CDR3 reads TGTGCCAGCAGTTTACCACAGGGCGTGGGCACTGAAGCTTTCTTT.

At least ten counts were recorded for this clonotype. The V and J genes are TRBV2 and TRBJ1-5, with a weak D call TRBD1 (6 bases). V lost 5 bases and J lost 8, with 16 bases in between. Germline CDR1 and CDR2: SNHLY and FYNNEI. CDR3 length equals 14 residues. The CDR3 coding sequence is TGTGCCAGCAGTACGGAGCGGGGGCTGGAGCCCCAGCATTTT. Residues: CASSTERGLEPQHF. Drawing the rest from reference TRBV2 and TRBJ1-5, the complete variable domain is EPEVTQTPSHQVTQMGQEVILRCVPISNHLYFYWYRQILGQKVEFLVSFYNNEISEKSEIFDDQFSVERPDGSNFTLKIRSTKLEDSAMYFCASSTERGLEPQHFGDGTRLSIL.

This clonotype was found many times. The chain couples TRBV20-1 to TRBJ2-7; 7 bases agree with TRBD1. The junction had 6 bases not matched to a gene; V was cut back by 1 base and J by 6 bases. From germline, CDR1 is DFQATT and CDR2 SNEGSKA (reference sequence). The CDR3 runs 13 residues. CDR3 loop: CSARAPTGVEQYF. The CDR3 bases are TGCAGTGCTAGAGCCCCCACAGGGGTCGAGCAGTACTTC.

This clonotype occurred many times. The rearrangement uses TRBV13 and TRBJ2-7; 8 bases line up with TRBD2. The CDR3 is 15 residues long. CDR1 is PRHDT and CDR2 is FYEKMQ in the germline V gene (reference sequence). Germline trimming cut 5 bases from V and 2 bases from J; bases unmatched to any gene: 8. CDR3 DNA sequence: TGTGCCAGCAGCCCTGGGACTAGATCCACCTACGAGCAGTACTTC. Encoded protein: CASSPGTRSTYEQYF.

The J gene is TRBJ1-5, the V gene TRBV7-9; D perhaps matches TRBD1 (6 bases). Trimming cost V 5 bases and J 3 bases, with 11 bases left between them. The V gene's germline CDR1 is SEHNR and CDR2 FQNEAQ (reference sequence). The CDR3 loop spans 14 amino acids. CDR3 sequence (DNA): TGTGCCAGCAGCGTAGGGGGACTCAATCAGCCCCAGCATTTT. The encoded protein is CASSVGGLNQPQHF.

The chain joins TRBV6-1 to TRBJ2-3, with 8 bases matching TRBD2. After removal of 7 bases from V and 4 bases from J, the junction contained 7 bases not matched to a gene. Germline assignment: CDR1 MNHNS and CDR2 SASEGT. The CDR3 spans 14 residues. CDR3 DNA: TGTGCCAGCACCCCCGGGAGGGCCCCAGATACGCAGTATTTT. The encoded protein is CASTPGRAPDTQYF.

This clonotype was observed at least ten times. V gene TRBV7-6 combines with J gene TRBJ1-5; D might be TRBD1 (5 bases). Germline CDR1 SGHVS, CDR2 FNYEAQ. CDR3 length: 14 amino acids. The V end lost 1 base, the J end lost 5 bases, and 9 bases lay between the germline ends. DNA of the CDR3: TGTGCCAGCAGCTTAGGAGGGGAGGATCAGCCCCAGCATTTT. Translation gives CASSLGGEDQPQHF.

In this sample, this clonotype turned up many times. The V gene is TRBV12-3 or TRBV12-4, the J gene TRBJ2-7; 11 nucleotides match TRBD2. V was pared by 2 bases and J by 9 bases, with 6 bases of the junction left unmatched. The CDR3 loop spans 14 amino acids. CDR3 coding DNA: TGTGCCAGCAGTTTACTTAGCGGGAGGGCTTGGCAGTACTTC. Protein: CASSLLSGRAWQYF.

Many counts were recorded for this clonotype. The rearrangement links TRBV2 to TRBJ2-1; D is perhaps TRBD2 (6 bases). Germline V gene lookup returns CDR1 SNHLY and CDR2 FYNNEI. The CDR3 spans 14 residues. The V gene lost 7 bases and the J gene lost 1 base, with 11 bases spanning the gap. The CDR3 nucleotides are TGTGCCAGCACCGGGACTTCTTCCTACAATGAGCAGTTCTTC. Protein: CASTGTSSYNEQFF.

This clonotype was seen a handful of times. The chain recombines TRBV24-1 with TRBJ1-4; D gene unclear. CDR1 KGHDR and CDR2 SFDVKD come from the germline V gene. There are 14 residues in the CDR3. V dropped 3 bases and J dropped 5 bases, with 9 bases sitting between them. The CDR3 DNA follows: TGTGCCACCAGTGATCGCCGGAGCAATGAAAAACTGTTTTTT. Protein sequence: CATSDRRSNEKLFF.

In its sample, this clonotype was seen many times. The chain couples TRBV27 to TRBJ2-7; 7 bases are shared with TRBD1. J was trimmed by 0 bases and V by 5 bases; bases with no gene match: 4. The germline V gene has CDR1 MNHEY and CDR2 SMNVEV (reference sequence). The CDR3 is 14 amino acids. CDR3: CASSRGQSSYEQYF. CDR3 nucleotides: TGTGCCAGCAGTCGGGGACAGAGCTCCTACGAGCAGTACTTC.